Listed below are T cell receptor beta chains from one sample, sequenced in a study of OX40 agonist ivuxolimab in advanced cancers. Clones were read by immunoSEQ multiplex PCR, and TCRdb kept only the in-frame ones, dropping some. The profile covers 73,000 or so clones, with 80% to 85% appearing a single time and less than 0.55% taken by the ten largest. Here the sequenced sample was CD4+ or CD8+ T cells sorted from blood, taken in a trial of the OX40 agonist ivuxolimab. Source of these receptors: an adult with an advanced solid tumor such as melanoma, head and neck, liver or kidney cancer. The CDR3 runs from the conserved cysteine through the conserved F or W. A D gene is named only where the DNA matches it firmly. The size of a clone is reported for some rows only, either as once, few or many, or as a class for expanded clones.

v_gene,d_gene,j_gene,abundance,CDR3nt,CDR3aa
TRBV27,-,TRBJ2-7,-,TGTGCCAGCAGACTTACAGGGCCCTCCTACGAGCAGTACTTC,CASRLTGPSYEQYF
TRBV6-4,-,TRBJ2-3,-,TGTGCCAGCAGTGACAGGGGGGTCACAGATACGCAGTATTTT,CASSDRGVTDTQYF
TRBV5-4,TRBD1,TRBJ1-6,-,TGTGCCAGCAGCGCCGGGACAGGGGAGGACTCACCCCTCCACTTT,CASSAGTGEDSPLHF
TRBV6-5,-,TRBJ2-7,-,TGTGCCAGCAGTCAAACCGGGGACCGTCCCTACGAGCAGTACTTC,CASSQTGDRPYEQYF
TRBV2,-,TRBJ1-5,-,TGTGCCAGCAGTGTTTTCGGCCTTGGAGGCAATCAGCCCCAGCATTTT,CASSVFGLGGNQPQHF
TRBV20-1,-,TRBJ2-2,once,TGCAGTGCCTCAGGGACCGGGGAGCTGTTTTTT,CSASGTGELFF
TRBV5-4,TRBD2,TRBJ2-4,few,TGTGCCAGCAGCCAATTTAGCGGGGGGAAAAACATTCAGTACTTC,CASSQFSGGKNIQYF
TRBV9,-,TRBJ2-2,-,TGTGCCAGCAGCGCGCGACAGGGAGGACACACCGGGGAGCTGTTTTTT,CASSARQGGHTGELFF
TRBV6-6,-,TRBJ1-1,-,TGTGCCAGCAGCCAGTATATGAACACTGAAGCTTTCTTT,CASSQYMNTEAFF
TRBV7-2,-,TRBJ1-4,-,TGTGCCAGCAGCTTAGAAAGACGGTCCTCTAATGAAAAACTGTTTTTT,CASSLERRSSNEKLFF
TRBV4-1,-,TRBJ1-5,few,TGCGCCAGCAGCCCACTCGGGGGAATTAGCAATCAGCCCCAGCATTTT,CASSPLGGISNQPQHF
TRBV7-2,-,TRBJ2-3,-,TGTGCCAGCAGCTCCAGAGGGGGGGGCGCAGATACGCAGTATTTT,CASSSRGGGADTQYF
TRBV7-5,-,TRBJ1-5,-,TGTGTCAGAAGCTTAGCGTCTGTTCCCCTGGGCAATCAGCCCCAGCATTTT,CVRSLASVPLGNQPQHF
TRBV6-4,TRBD1,TRBJ2-1,-,TGTGCCAGCAGTGACTCGACAGGGGTCAGCTCCTACAATGAGCAGTTCTTC,CASSDSTGVSSYNEQFF
TRBV7-6,TRBD2,TRBJ2-1,-,TGTGCCAGCAGCTTCGGACTAGCGGGGGCAGGAGAGAGGCAGTTCTTC,CASSFGLAGAGERQFF
TRBV5-4,TRBD2,TRBJ2-7,-,TGTGCCAGCAGCACGCCCGGGAGGGACTACGAGCAGTACTTC,CASSTPGRDYEQYF
TRBV6-5,TRBD1,TRBJ1-2,few,TGTGCCAGCAGCTACGGGACAGGGGGTTTTGACTATGGCTACACCTTC,CASSYGTGGFDYGYTF
TRBV4-1,-,TRBJ2-4,-,TGCGCCAGAGGTTCAACAGGGACGCACGTTGTAAGAAACATTCAGTACTTC,CARGSTGTHVVRNIQYF
TRBV7-2,-,TRBJ1-5,-,TGTGCCAGCAGCCAGGATTCAGGGATGCAGCCCCAGCATTTT,CASSQDSGMQPQHF
TRBV7-2,TRBD1,TRBJ1-3,-,TGTGCCAGCAGCCCAAAGACAGGGCGAGACACCATATATTTT,CASSPKTGRDTIYF
TRBV7-2,-,TRBJ1-1,-,TGTGCCAGCAGCCGTCTGGGGGCTGAAGCTTTCTTT,CASSRLGAEAFF
TRBV27,TRBD1,TRBJ2-1,-,TGTGCCAGCAGGGGTCTGGGGACAGGCGAAAACAATGAGCAGTTCTTC,CASRGLGTGENNEQFF